The entry below gives a single T cell receptor beta chain sequence along with its context. Stated treatment: 15 to 20 received Ad26.COV2.S at low or high dose, single or two shots; several received placebo; per-sample allocation not given. Day 63 after the first vaccine or placebo injection was the time point for sampling. CDR3 length: 15 amino acids. Germline values: CDR1 SGHNT, CDR2 YYREEE (reference sequence). Trimming stripped 3 bases from V and 2 bases from J, with 14 bases between. Measured with immunoSEQ multiplex PCR; TCRdb has only the in-frame clones, and not every one. The sample lists about 400,000 clones, roughly 85% occurring once. This sample was included in a study of Ad26.COV2.S vaccination and SARS-CoV-2 variants.

This rearrangement joins TRBV5-4 to TRBJ2-5; D is possibly TRBD1 (6 bases). This material consisted of peripheral blood, taken in a trial of Ad26.COV2.S vaccine versus placebo. The receptor comes from a person between 18 and 65 years old who received the Ad26.COV2.S COVID-19 vaccine or a placebo. For the CDR3, the DNA is TGTGCCAGCAGCTCAAGATCCGGACAGCAAGAGACCCAGTACTTC. Translated: CASSSRSGQQETQYF.